The 10 T cell receptor beta chains given below trace back to one sample, sequenced in a study of blood T cell repertoires in COVID-19. Assay used: immunoSEQ multiplex PCR; TCRdb lists only in-frame clones, some missing. Here the sample spans more than 300,000 clones, around 90% being singletons. Sequenced material: peripheral blood. Source of these receptors: a woman between 18 and 30 years old who had recovered from COVID-19.

CDR3 sequence: CASSYVQGDQPQHF. CDR3 DNA: TGTGCCAGCAGTTACGTACAGGGAGATCAGCCCCAGCATTTT. The V gene is TRBV6-2 or TRBV6-3, the J gene TRBJ1-5; a weak D match, TRBD1 (6 bases). Trimming shortened V by 2 bases and J by 5 bases, and 10 bases separated the two germline ends. Germline V gene data show CDR1 as MNHEY and CDR2 as SVGEGT. The CDR3 consists of 14 residues.

Of note for this clone: A junction end diverges from the germline sequence, so it may reflect a read error. The chain links TRBV5-1 to TRBJ2-2; weak D call: TRBD2 (7 bases). CDR1 is SGHRS, CDR2 YFSETQ, per germline. The CDR3 extends over 16 amino acids. The CDR3, as DNA: TGCGCCAGCAGGTTGGATGGGGGGGCGAGTACCGGGGAGCTGTTTTTT. This gives the protein CASRLDGGASTGELFF.

This clone turned up a few times. The chain couples TRBV27 to TRBJ2-3, with 8 bases that match TRBD2. Germline lookup yields CDR1 MNHEY and CDR2 SMNVEV (reference sequence). V lost 5 bases, J lost 6 bases, and 10 bases stayed unmatched. CDR3 length: 15 residues. The CDR3 bases are TGTGCCAGCAGTCGCGGGCGGGGGGAGGCGGATACGCAGTATTTT. It codes for CASSRGRGEADTQYF.

CDR3: CASSAYPTASSGNTIYF. The DNA for the CDR3 is TGTGCCAGCAGTGCATACCCGACTGCCAGCTCTGGAAACACCATATATTTT. The V and J genes are TRBV6-1 and TRBJ1-3; no reliable D call. Trimming took off 4 bases at V and 0 bases at J, with 16 bases between the two ends. CDR1 and CDR2 (germline): MNHNS, SASEGT. The CDR3 is 17 residues long.

CDR3 amino acids: CASGLALGSGNTIYF. The CDR3, as DNA: TGTGCTAGTGGTTTGGCTCTGGGGAGTGGAAACACCATATATTTT. V is TRBV12-5 and J is TRBJ1-3; no clear D. The CDR3 is 15 amino acids. Trimming took off 1 base at V and 3 bases at J, with 10 bases between the two ends. From germline, CDR1 is LGHNT and CDR2 FRNRAP.

The rearrangement joins TRBV19 to TRBJ2-1; 7 bases agree with TRBD1. CDR1 and CDR2 (germline): LNHDA, SQIVND (reference sequence). This CDR3 is 13 amino acids long. With V trimmed by 5 bases and J by 8 bases, 6 bases remained unmatched. Here the CDR3 DNA reads TGTGCCAGTAGTCCCTCGACAGGGTATGAGCAGTTCTTC. It is translated as CASSPSTGYEQFF.

The J gene is TRBJ2-7, the V gene TRBV15; maybe TRBD1 (6 bases). The CDR3 sequence is 14 residues long. The ends were cut back, 3 bases at V and 4 bases at J, with 13 bases in the middle. Germline lookup yields CDR1 LNHNV and CDR2 YYDKDF (reference sequence). The CDR3 protein is CATSRGHGTYEQYV. The CDR3 DNA follows: TGTGCCACCAGCAGGGGACACGGAACTTACGAGCAGTACGTC.

The chain has TRBV5-6 and TRBJ1-2; 7 bases are shared with TRBD1. The CDR3 consists of 14 residues. Unmatched junction bases numbered 3, after V lost 2 bases and J lost 2 bases. Germline assignment: CDR1 SGHDT and CDR2 YYEEEE. The CDR3 sequence is CASSFVTGNYGYTF. The CDR3 region has the DNA TGTGCCAGCAGCTTTGTGACAGGGAACTATGGCTACACCTTC.

The chain links TRBV7-2 to TRBJ2-2, with D possibly TRBD1 on 5 matching bases. CDR1 and CDR2 (germline): SGHTA, FQGNSA. The CDR3 is 15 residues long. Trimming cost V 1 base and J 4 bases, with 10 bases left between them. The CDR3 region is CASSLEARATGELFF. DNA of the CDR3: TGTGCCAGCAGCTTAGAGGCCAGGGCCACCGGGGAGCTGTTTTTT.

The chain recombines TRBV7-9 with TRBJ1-5, with a possible D match to TRBD1 (6 bases). Germline values: CDR1 SEHNR, CDR2 FQNEAQ (reference sequence). CDR3 size: 14 residues. V gave up 5 bases and J gave up 4 bases, with 12 bases separating them. CDR3: CASSPKDRNQPQHF. The CDR3 nucleotides are TGTGCCAGCAGCCCCAAGGACAGAAATCAGCCCCAGCATTTT.